The 19 T cell receptor beta chains below come from one sample, sequenced in a study of regulatory T cells in long-lasting Graves disease (dated by TCRdb to the early 2020s). Libraries were built with multiplex PCR. Sequenced using an Illumina HiSeq 4000. CDR3 regions were amplified by Arm-PCR with iRepertoire HTBI primers to construct TCR beta libraries. TCRdb trimmed public reads at Q25 via fastp, called clones via MiXCR and kept in-frame beta chains. Rows merge per CDR3 protein into single entries with the most common DNA and genes. The sample profile shows almost 450,000 distinct CDR3 sequences; about 15% of them were found once. About 10% of the sample is in the top ten clones. Explained via the paper, the time point label denotes: newly diagnosed GD, antithyroid drugs for less than 3 months. For both TCR sequencing and RNA sequencing, RNA was extracted from PBMCs using TRIzol. This sample was also put to use in a study of T cells in Graves' hyperthyroidism and ophthalmopathy.

This sample comprised peripheral blood mononuclear cells (PBMCs), obtained at new diagnosis, from a patient treated with antithyroid drugs. The origin of the receptors is a woman in her twenties or thirties with Graves disease. Donor details come from another sample of the same person, matched by shared clones.

This clonotype showed up just once. The CDR3: CASSLEQGDGYTF. Here the CDR3 DNA reads TGTGCCAGCAGCTTAGAACAGGGTGATGGCTACACCTTC. The rearrangement joins TRBV11-2 to TRBJ1-2; weak D call: TRBD1 (6 bases). The CDR3 consists of 13 residues. V was shortened by 0 bases and J by 6 bases, with 8 bases between the two germline ends. CDR1 is SGHAT and CDR2 is FQNNGV in the germline V gene.

This clonotype was counted ten times or more. Sequence at one end of the junction differs from germline and may be a read error. CDR3 bases: TGTGCCAGCAGCTTACTGGGACTAGCGGCTAGCACAGATACGCAGTATTTT. It encodes CASSLLGLAASTDTQYF. The chain recombines TRBV5-1 with TRBJ2-3; 11 bases agree with TRBD2. CDR3 length equals 17 residues. Germline CDR1 SGHRS, CDR2 YFSETQ.

This clonotype appeared many times. The genes are TRBV28 and TRBJ1-1; D is possibly TRBD1 (5 bases). Trimming removed 7 bases from V and 4 bases from J, with 19 bases in between. Germline lookup yields CDR1 MDHEN and CDR2 SYDVKM. The CDR3 runs 15 residues. DNA of the CDR3: TGTGCCAGCACCTCCCCGACAGCCTCAGGCACTGAAGCTTTCTTT. It is translated as CASTSPTASGTEAFF.

For this clonotype: Just one base apart from a much larger clone, this may be a read error. CDR3 bases: TGTGCCAGCAGTCACGGGAGGTTCCCCTCCTACGAGCAGTACTTC. It is translated as CASSHGRFPSYEQYF. The chain links TRBV12-3 or TRBV12-4 to TRBJ2-7; 7 bases line up with TRBD2. This CDR3 spans 15 amino acids. V was pared by 5 bases and J by 0 bases, with 7 bases of the junction left unmatched.

As concerns this clonotype: A much larger clone lies a single base off, so this may be a read error. J is TRBJ2-1 and V is TRBV11-3; perhaps TRBD1 as D (7 bases). V shed 5 bases and J shed 10 bases, with 21 bases lying between them. The CDR3 runs 15 residues. Germline V gene lookup returns CDR1 SGHNT and CDR2 YENEEA. CDR3 sequence reads: CASSPSQGRDHEQFF. In nucleotides, the CDR3 is TGTGCCAGCAGCCCTTCACAGGGGCGGGACCACGAGCAGTTCTTC. Using reference TRBV11-3 and TRBJ2-1 for the parts outside the CDR3, the full variable domain is EAGVVQSPRYKIIEKKQPVAFWCNPISGHNTLYWYLQNLGQGPELLIRYENEEAVDDSQLPKDRFSAERLKGVDSTLKIQPAELGDSAVYLCASSPSQGRDHEQFFGPGTRLTVL.

This clonotype was counted many times. J is TRBJ2-7 and V is TRBV6-2 or TRBV6-3, with 16 bases matching TRBD2. From germline, CDR1 is MNHEY and CDR2 SVGEGT. Trimming removed 4 bases from V and 1 base from J; junction bases left unmatched: 13. The CDR3 is 20 amino acids. In DNA, the CDR3 is TGTGCCAGCAGTTTTTCCCGCGTGGGACTAGCGGGAGGGAAGTCCTACGAGCAGTACTTC. It encodes CASSFSRVGLAGGKSYEQYF.

This clonotype was detected many times. The chain recombines TRBV3-1 with TRBJ2-1; D tentatively fits TRBD1 or TRBD2 (5 bases each). V dropped 4 bases and J dropped 12 bases, with 25 bases sitting between them. This CDR3 comprises 16 residues. Germline V CDR1 and CDR2: LGHDT, YNNKEL (reference sequence). In DNA, the CDR3 is TGTGCCAGCAGCCTTCGGGACGCAGTGAGTGTAGATAGGCAGTTCTTC. Its translation: CASSLRDAVSVDRQFF.

This clonotype was detected ten times or more. V gene TRBV7-2 combines with J gene TRBJ2-2; 8 bases match TRBD2. The germline V gene has CDR1 SGHTA and CDR2 FQGNSA. J lost 6 bases, V lost 5 bases, and 11 bases had no gene match. The CDR3 length is 16 residues. The CDR3 DNA is TGTGCCAGCAGCCCATTCAGGCGGGAGGTCGCCGGGGAGCTGTTTTTT. Encoded protein: CASSPFRREVAGELFF.

This clonotype was seen at least ten times. The rearrangement joins TRBV6-5 to TRBJ2-7; no clear D gene. Trimming shortened V by 1 base and J by 2 bases, and 12 bases separated the two germline ends. The CDR3 sequence is 15 residues long. Germline V gene data show CDR1 as MNHEY and CDR2 as SVGAGI. The CDR3 sequence: CASSYWASPAYEQYF. The CDR3 region has the DNA TGTGCCAGCAGTTACTGGGCTAGTCCAGCCTACGAGCAGTACTTC.

About this clonotype itself: A much larger clone is a single base away; this may be a read error. The chain couples TRBV19 to TRBJ2-7; TRBD2 agrees at 8 bases. The CDR3 sequence is 13 residues long. The germline V gene has CDR1 LNHDA and CDR2 SQIVND (reference sequence). Trimming took 10 bases from V and 9 from J; bases not matched to a gene: 14. Here the CDR3 DNA reads TGTGCCACATCCGTAAGCGGGAGATCCGGGCAGTACTTC. This encodes CATSVSGRSGQYF. Together with reference TRBV19 and TRBJ2-7, the CDR3 gives the full variable domain: DGGITQSPKYLFRKEGQNVTLSCEQNLNHDAMYWYRQDPGQGLRLIYYSQIVNDFQKGDIAEGYSVSREKKESFPLTVTSAQKNPTAFYLCATSVSGRSGQYFGPGTRLTVT.

This clonotype was recorded a few times. The CDR3 sequence is CASSFLGTGELFF. The CDR3 DNA follows: TGTGCCAGCAGTTTTTTAGGTACCGGGGAGCTGTTTTTT. The genes are TRBV27 and TRBJ2-2, with D uncertain. Looked up from germline, CDR1 is MNHEY and CDR2 is SMNVEV (reference sequence). This CDR3 has 13 residues. Trimming pared 3 bases from V and 5 bases from J, leaving 7 bases between.

This clonotype was seen repeatedly, ten times or more. The CDR3 sequence is CASSTRTTDNTDTQYF. CDR3 coding DNA: TGTGCCAGCAGCACCCGGACTACCGACAACACAGATACGCAGTATTTT. The chain uses TRBV13 and TRBJ2-3; possible D gene TRBD2, 6 bases. V lost 5 bases to trimming and J lost 2 bases, with 17 bases between them. Germline V gene data show CDR1 as PRHDT and CDR2 as FYEKMQ (reference sequence). This CDR3 is 16 amino acids long.

Of note for this clonotype: Given a much more abundant clone one base away, this may be a read error. The J gene is TRBJ2-7, the V gene TRBV28, with D tentatively TRBD1 (5 bases). The CDR3 covers 14 residues. The germline CDR1 and CDR2 sequences are MDHEN and SYDVKM. The V end was cut by 7 bases, the J end by 3 bases, with 16 bases between. As DNA, the CDR3 is TGTGCCAGCAAACCTCAGGGAACCCGCTACGAGCAGTACTTC. As protein: CASKPQGTRYEQYF.

To note about this clonotype: One base separates it from a far larger clone, so it is likely a read error. V and J are TRBV6-2 or TRBV6-3 and TRBJ2-1; D gene unclear. Germline V gene sequence: CDR1 MNHEY, CDR2 SVGEGT. This CDR3 is 14 amino acids long. Here the CDR3 DNA reads TGTGCCAGCAGTTTTGCGGACGTCTACAATGGGCAGTTCTTC. This codes for CASSFADVYNGQFF.

This clonotype appeared many times. The V gene is TRBV7-2, the J gene TRBJ1-2; TRBD1 agrees at 7 bases. The germline V gene encodes CDR1 SGHTA and CDR2 FQGNSA. V shed 1 base and J 3 bases; nucleotides not matched to a gene: 11. This CDR3 contains 17 residues. The CDR3 region has the DNA TGTGCCAGCAGCTTAGAGTTGCGGGACAGCAGCTACTATGGCTACACCTTC. The encoded protein is CASSLELRDSSYYGYTF.

This clonotype was recorded many times. The chain recombines TRBV6-5 with TRBJ1-5; D perhaps matches TRBD1 (6 bases). Trimming removed 2 bases from V and 1 base from J, with 12 bases in between. This CDR3 is 16 amino acids long. Looked up from germline, CDR1 is MNHEY and CDR2 is SVGAGI. CDR3 sequence reads: CASSYHQGNSNQPQHF. The DNA for the CDR3 is TGTGCCAGCAGTTACCACCAGGGGAACAGCAATCAGCCCCAGCATTTT.

Concerning this clonotype itself: Given a much more abundant clone one base away, this may be a read error. The chain has TRBV29-1 and TRBJ2-1; D uncertain. This CDR3 is 17 amino acids long. Germline lookup yields CDR1 SQVTM and CDR2 ANQGSEA. For the CDR3, the DNA is TGCAGCGTTGAAGAGGTGTCAGGTTTCCGCTCCTACAATGAGCAGCTCTTC. Translated, it gives CSVEEVSGFRSYNEQLF.

This clonotype was seen many times. The rearrangement links TRBV7-9 to TRBJ2-3; 9 bases map to TRBD2. The CDR3 totals 16 residues. The germline CDR1 and CDR2 sequences are SEHNR and FQNEAQ (reference sequence). V shed 5 bases and J 1 base; nucleotides not matched to a gene: 7. The CDR3 reads CASSHLAGVGTDTQYF. For the CDR3, the DNA is TGTGCCAGCAGCCATTTAGCGGGAGTCGGCACAGATACGCAGTATTTT.

This clonotype has ten or more counts. This chain uses TRBV6-2 or TRBV6-3 with TRBJ2-1; possibly TRBD1 for D (6 bases). The CDR3 length is 15 residues. Germline CDR1 MNHEY, CDR2 SVGEGT. V lost 2 bases, J lost 7 bases, and 15 bases lay in between. The CDR3, as DNA: TGTGCCAGCAGTTACGGGCAGGGGTTTAGGAATGAGCAGTTCTTC. The encoded protein is CASSYGQGFRNEQFF.